This TCR beta chain comes out of a study of long-term antiretroviral therapy in people with HIV (dated 2022 in TCRdb). Regarding the study in general: Collection of the earliest samples took place about a decade ahead of the 2015 WHO recommendation for immediate ART, at a time when ART was typically delayed until CD4 counts fell. Whether ART initiation and durable HIV suppression were associated with changes in peripheral blood TRB repertoire composition and diversity was tested in a retrospective serial study. A total of about 180 cryopreserved PBMC samples were contributed to the cohort by 30 adults with confirmed HIV infection, with samples collected serially over a mean of roughly six years (range 1-12). Among the 30 to 35 participants with HIV, eleven to twelve were female. No cross-contamination during QIAcube processing was seen in test extractions of a monoclonal T-cell line run alongside 30 or so polyclonal samples.

Participants were included only if at least one PBMC sample before ART initiation and at least two post-ART samples were available. Every participant with HIV received treatment in the United States of America. Before DNA extraction, cryopreserved samples of 1-10 million PBMC were thawed and then washed. At the time of the earliest PBMC sample, participants with HIV were aged between roughly 20 and 55 years. Each participant contributed PBMC samples from 1-4 timepoints before ART initiation and 2-8 timepoints after ART initiation, with a median of 7 samples. For every participant, serial HIV viral load, CD4+ T-cell count, ART history and demographic data were obtained. Genomic DNA was extracted from unsorted PBMC with a Qiagen kit on a QIAcube, with processing performed in batches of 12 samples. On this clone itself: The clone's antigen remains unknown. No base quality values were provided; no much bigger clone lies one nucleotide off.

Sequencing of the TRB variable region was done with the immunoSEQ hsTCRB v3.0 assay at survey level resolution. The targeted TRB sequencing depth was about 40,000-55,000 T-cell genomes per sample. Pooled TRB libraries were sequenced on an Illumina MiSeq with a v3 150-cycle kit. Regarding the original processing steps: Repertoire analysis was run in R within a reproducible Nextflow workflow that covered QC, data transformation and analysis. Custom analyses were implemented in LymphoSeq2, an R package for AIRR-Seq data exploration. A few samples that produced fewer than 5000 total TRB sequences were removed, so approximately 190 HIV repertoires were analyzed. Of the 188 retained HIV repertoires, about 60 were collected before and about 130 after ART initiation. Repertoires were downsampled to 5000 TRB nucleotide sequences, and summary statistics were averaged over 100 downsampling iterations. The analysis kept only TRB sequences whose CDR3 regions were at least seven amino acids long. Two measures captured diversity: a Shannon entropy-derived clonality score and the Gini coefficient. Repertoire networks linked the top 5000 CDR3 amino acid sequences whenever two sequences differed by an edit distance of one. For TRB CDR3 amino acid sequences, antigen specificity groups and MHC restriction were predicted with GLIPH2. Known CMV, EBV, HIV or tissue antigen associations were flagged by matching CDR3 amino acid sequences against VDJdb and McPAS-TCR. Pre-ART, post-ART and control groups were compared with Wilcoxon signed-rank tests and Holm-Bonferroni correction. Not all clones reach the TCRdb copy of this immuneACCESS table, which keeps in-frame sequences only. Checked studies attribute under half of the gap to unresolved V genes and leave the rest unexplained. V and J calls and clone size are given by that table; D and trimming were obtained from the DNA. The table for this sample lists over 15,000 clones; around four fifths of them were counted only once. The ten top clones hold around 14% of the sample.

Summary of the overall study and its limitations: No data were available on ART adherence, viral resistance or therapy changes, limiting inferences about post-ART repertoire changes. Because cell numbers in pre-ART samples were limited, unsorted PBMC were profiled instead of sorted CD4+ and CD8+ T cells. Expanded TRB clones identified before ART initiation dominated the repertoire at all time points, although this dominance fluctuated and declined in many PLHIV after ART. The samples span the years 2004 to 2017, and the ART regimens used may be less effective than current regimens. Since PBMC availability was limited, sequencing covered only the TCR beta chain, with no alpha chain pairing. HIV repertoires had narrower CDR3 length ranges than controls, and the network structure suggested an antigen-experienced repertoire that shifted only slightly toward naive after ART. Starting ART was linked to a significant rise in TRB diversity, yet even with long-term ART the diversity remained significantly lower than in transplant donor controls.

CDR1 and CDR2, looked up from the germline V gene, are SNHLY and FYNNEI. The junction shows trimming of 6 bases on V and 0 bases on J, and the gene matches do not reach 8 bases of it. The CDR3 spans 16 residues, from the cysteine through the phenylalanine. The read is trimmed to its CDR3 DNA, 48 bases read in frame from base 1. This chain joins TRBV2 to TRBJ1-5; TRBD1 matches 7 bases in the middle. The sequences come from unsorted PBMCs, collected less than 2.2 years before starting antiretroviral therapy. This clonotype originated in a man aged 25-40 years with HIV. The nucleotides read TGTGCCAGCAGCAATCTGACAGGGATTAGCAATCAGCCCCAGCATTTT. Its product reads: CASSNLTGISNQPQHF.